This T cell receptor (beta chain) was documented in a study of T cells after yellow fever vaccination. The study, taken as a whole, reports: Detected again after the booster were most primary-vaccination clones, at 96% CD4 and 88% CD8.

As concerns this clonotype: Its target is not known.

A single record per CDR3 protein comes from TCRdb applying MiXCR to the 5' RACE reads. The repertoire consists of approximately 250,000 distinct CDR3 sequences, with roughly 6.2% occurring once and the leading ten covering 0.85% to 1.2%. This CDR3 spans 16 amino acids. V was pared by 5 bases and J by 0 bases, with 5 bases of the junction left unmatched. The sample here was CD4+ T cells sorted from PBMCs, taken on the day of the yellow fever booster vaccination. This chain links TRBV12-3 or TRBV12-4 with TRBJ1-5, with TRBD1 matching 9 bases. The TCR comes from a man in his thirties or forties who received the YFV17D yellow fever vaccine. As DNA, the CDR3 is TGTGCCAGCAGTGCCGGGACAGGGTATAGCAATCAGCCCCAGCATTTT. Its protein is CASSAGTGYSNQPQHF.